This T cell receptor beta chain was retrieved from a study of vaccination and CD4 T cells after COVID-19. In the study overall: A median of about 100 days (range 35 to 161) separated diagnosis from post-COVID sampling. Broader study findings: Convalescent patients saw a median approximately 90% of their reactive clones show up only after vaccination.

A note on this clonotype: Its target is unknown.

The CDR3 spans 16 residues. CDR1 is DFQATT, CDR2 SNEGSKA, per germline (reference sequence). Trimming took 5 bases from V and 4 from J; bases not matched to a gene: 10. The Oncomine TCR Beta short-read assay sequenced DNA from cultured CD4+ T cells. In this case, cultured CD4+ T cells provided the extracted genomic DNA. TCRdb itself ran the PCR reads through MiXCR, one entry per CDR3 protein. The sample shows about 20,000 distinct CDR3 sequences, around half of them seen only once. Specified treatment: roughly nine-day PBMC culture with coronavirus spike peptide pools or control peptides (ViraFEST assay).

The sample was CD4+ T cells from blood, cultured in vitro, taken after SARS-CoV-2 vaccination. This TCR came from a human donor who had recovered from COVID-19. The J gene is TRBJ2-2, the V gene TRBV20-1; 10 bases line up with TRBD2. CDR3 region: CSADLGLAGVTGELFF. DNA for the CDR3: TGCAGTGCTGACCTCGGCCTAGCGGGGGTCACCGGGGAGCTGTTTTTT.